This is a list of T cell receptor beta chains from one sample in a study of blood T cell repertoires in COVID-19. Only in-frame clones appear in the TCRdb table, and some are missing; sequencing was by immunoSEQ multiplex PCR. The sample shows approximately 210,000 clones, 70% to 90% of them seen only once. Material for sequencing was peripheral blood. The receptors shown here come from a man aged 18 to 29 with active or convalescent COVID-19. CDR3s include the opening cysteine and the closing phenylalanine or tryptophan. The order of the fields is clone size, J gene, V gene, D gene, CDR3 protein, CDR3 DNA. D genes are given only for firm matches. Not every row has a clone size; where given, it reads once, few, many or a size class.

>few|TRBJ2-7|TRBV5-4|TRBD1
CASSLMGQGFSYEQYF
TGTGCCAGCAGCTTGATGGGACAGGGATTCTCCTACGAGCAGTACTTC
>.|TRBJ2-7|TRBV30|.
CAWGKEGSYEQYF
TGTGCCTGGGGGAAGGAGGGCTCCTACGAGCAGTACTTC
>.|TRBJ1-4|TRBV14|.
CASSQEKARLFF
TGTGCCAGCAGCCAAGAAAAAGCAAGACTGTTTTTT
>.|TRBJ2-1|TRBV4-1|TRBD2
CASSQDGGLAGEWVSNEQFF
TGCGCCAGCAGCCAAGATGGGGGACTAGCGGGAGAATGGGTCTCCAATGAGCAGTTCTTC
>.|TRBJ1-2|TRBV5-1|.
CASSSGYLANYGYTF
TGCGCCAGCAGCTCCGGTTATTTAGCTAACTATGGCTACACCTTC
>.|TRBJ2-5|TRBV7-6|TRBD2
CASSPIPGAGVSKTQYF
TGTGCCAGCAGCCCAATTCCCGGAGCGGGAGTGTCGAAGACCCAGTACTTC
>.|TRBJ1-1|TRBV6-1|.
CASSEALVFWSPLGMNTEAFF
TGTGCCAGCAGTGAAGCCCTAGTATTTTGGTCCCCCCTCGGGATGAACACTGAAGCTTTCTTT
>.|TRBJ1-2|TRBV6-5|.
CASRPNPPSRGYTF
TGTGCCAGCAGACCAAACCCCCCCTCTAGGGGCTACACCTTC
>.|TRBJ2-3|TRBV7-8|.
CASSRSVGVRSDTQYF
TGTGCCAGCAGCCGGTCTGTAGGGGTTCGCTCAGATACGCAGTATTTT
>.|TRBJ1-3|TRBV5-6|.
CASSGRGLSGNTIYF
TGTGCCAGCAGCGGCAGGGGCCTCTCTGGAAACACCATATATTTT
>.|TRBJ2-7|TRBV11-2|TRBD1
CASSLAPLKGGGQGNEQYF
TGTGCCAGCAGCTTAGCACCGCTAAAAGGGGGGGGACAGGGTAACGAGCAGTACTTC
>.|TRBJ2-7|TRBV6-4|.
CASSVPEGRTYEQYF
TGTGCCAGCAGTGTCCCCGAGGGGAGGACCTACGAGCAGTACTTC
>.|TRBJ2-7|TRBV18|.
CASLFSGTYEQYF
TGTGCCAGCCTATTTAGTGGTACCTACGAGCAGTACTTC
>few|TRBJ1-5|TRBV19|.
CASSIGGRQNQPQHF
TGTGCCAGTAGTATAGGGGGCAGGCAGAATCAGCCCCAGCATTTT
>.|TRBJ2-7|TRBV27|.
CAIRDYRSYEQYF
TGTGCCATCAGAGACTACAGATCCTACGAGCAGTACTTC
>.|TRBJ1-4|TRBV3-1/TRBV3-2|.
CASSQDSGEKLFF
TGTGCCAGCAGCCAAGATTCCGGGGAAAAACTGTTTTTT
>.|TRBJ2-1|TRBV10-3|TRBD2
CAISEPTSGSYNEQFF
TGTGCCATCAGTGAACCGACTAGCGGGTCTTACAATGAGCAGTTCTTC
>.|TRBJ2-1|TRBV19|TRBD2
CASSHSNLAAGVYEQFF
TGTGCCAGTAGTCATTCAAATCTAGCGGCCGGTGTCTATGAGCAGTTCTTC
>.|TRBJ2-5|TRBV4-1|TRBD2
CASSFMTSGSITAQYF
TGCGCCAGCAGCTTTATGACTAGCGGGAGTATCACGGCCCAGTACTTC
>.|TRBJ1-1|TRBV6-5|.
CASSYSRDTEAFF
TGTGCCAGCAGTTACTCACGGGACACTGAAGCTTTCTTT
>few|TRBJ2-7|TRBV28|.
CASSSSYEQYF
TGTGCCAGCAGTTCCTCGTACGAGCAGTACTTC
>.|TRBJ1-2|TRBV24-1|TRBD1
CATQDRNYGYTF
TGTGCCACCCAGGACAGGAACTATGGCTACACCTTC
>.|TRBJ2-2|TRBV11-3|TRBD2
CASRRGGGTGELFF
TGTGCCAGTCGCCGGGGCGGGGGAACCGGGGAGCTGTTTTTT
>few|TRBJ1-1|TRBV3-1/TRBV3-2|.
CATTANTEAFF
TGTGCTACGACAGCAAACACTGAAGCTTTCTTT
>.|TRBJ1-1|TRBV9|.
CASSVAVGPNTEAFF
TGTGCCAGCAGCGTAGCTGTGGGCCCAAACACTGAAGCTTTCTTT
>.|TRBJ1-6|TRBV6-5|.
CASSPRGPSPLHF
TGTGCCAGCAGTCCCAGGGGTCCTTCACCCCTCCACTTT
>.|TRBJ1-3|TRBV5-5|.
CASSLVPWQGSGNTIYF
TGTGCCAGCAGCTTGGTACCGTGGCAGGGCTCAGGAAACACCATATATTTT
>once|TRBJ2-1|TRBV27|TRBD2
CASRSVWSGGDEQFF
TGTGCCAGCAGGTCGGTGTGGTCGGGAGGTGATGAGCAGTTCTTC
>.|TRBJ2-7|TRBV20-1|.
CSASITEWGLEQYF
TGCAGTGCTAGTATTACAGAATGGGGCCTCGAGCAGTACTTC
>.|TRBJ2-6|TRBV18|.
CASSLGAAGANVLTF
TGTGCCAGCTCACTGGGGGCAGCTGGGGCCAACGTCCTGACTTTC
>.|TRBJ2-7|TRBV11-3|TRBD1
CASSNGQGYEQYF
TGTGCCAGCAGCAACGGACAGGGGTACGAGCAGTACTTC
>.|TRBJ2-7|TRBV28|.
CASSLSSYEQYF
TGTGCCAGCAGTTTATCCAGCTACGAGCAGTACTTC
>.|TRBJ2-7|TRBV3-1/TRBV3-2|.
CASSRDTQFYEQYF
TGTGCCAGCAGCCGGGACACCCAGTTCTACGAGCAGTACTTC
>.|TRBJ2-4|TRBV30|.
CAWSVRVGLRSAKNIQYF
TGTGCCTGGAGTGTACGCGTTGGACTCCGGTCGGCCAAAAACATTCAGTACTTC
>.|TRBJ2-1|TRBV19|TRBD2
CASSPSGRAYNEQFF
TGTGCCAGTAGTCCTAGCGGGAGGGCTTACAATGAGCAGTTCTTC
>.|TRBJ2-2|TRBV11-2|TRBD2
CASSAVAGGSTGELFF
TGTGCCAGCAGCGCCGTAGCGGGAGGGAGTACCGGGGAGCTGTTTTTT
>.|TRBJ1-5|TRBV18|.
CASSLNRGANQPQHF
TGTGCCAGCTCACTAAATCGCGGGGCGAATCAGCCCCAGCATTTT
>.|TRBJ2-3|TRBV30|.
CAWSVLPLSTDTQYF
TGTGCCTGGAGTGTACTCCCGCTTAGCACAGATACGCAGTATTTT
>once|TRBJ2-1|TRBV11-2|TRBD2
CASSLAWASGYNEQFF
TGTGCCAGCAGCTTAGCCTGGGCTAGCGGTTACAATGAGCAGTTCTTC
>once|TRBJ2-1|TRBV28|TRBD2
CAIRRTSGSDEQFF
TGTGCCATCCGGAGGACTAGCGGGAGCGATGAGCAGTTCTTC
>.|TRBJ2-7|TRBV3-1/TRBV3-2|.
CASSQDPPDSSYEQYF
TGTGCCAGCAGCCAAGATCCTCCGGACAGCTCCTACGAGCAGTACTTC
>.|TRBJ1-1|TRBV6-5|TRBD1
CASIPFGTGNTEAFF
TGTGCCAGCATCCCTTTCGGGACAGGGAACACTGAAGCTTTCTTT
>.|TRBJ2-6|TRBV5-4|TRBD1
CASSNSGTGGGGANVLTF
TGTGCCAGCAGCAATTCCGGGACAGGAGGTGGTGGGGCCAACGTCCTGACTTTC
>.|TRBJ2-3|TRBV11-2|TRBD2
CASSTRTSITDTQYF
TGTGCCAGCAGCACCAGGACTAGCATCACAGATACGCAGTATTTT
>once|TRBJ2-5|TRBV9|.
CASSVKPQSFETQYF
TGTGCCAGCAGCGTAAAGCCCCAAAGTTTCGAGACCCAGTACTTC
>.|TRBJ2-1|TRBV11-3|TRBD1
CASSYEGARNEQFF
TGTGCCAGCAGCTATGAGGGGGCCCGCAATGAGCAGTTCTTC
>few|TRBJ1-4|TRBV7-9|.
CASSSTVLEKLFF
TGTGCCAGCAGCTCGACAGTGTTGGAAAAACTGTTTTTT
>few|TRBJ1-6|TRBV5-8|.
CASSLWSTGEYNSPLHF
TGTGCCAGCAGCTTGTGGAGCACCGGGGAATATAATTCACCCCTCCACTTT
>.|TRBJ2-3|TRBV3-1/TRBV3-2|TRBD2
CASRRLADADTQYF
TGTGCCAGCAGACGACTAGCGGACGCAGATACGCAGTATTTT
>.|TRBJ2-4|TRBV28|TRBD2
CASSLASGAKNIQYF
TGTGCCAGCAGTTTAGCTAGCGGAGCGAAAAACATTCAGTACTTC
>.|TRBJ1-2|TRBV19|.
CASSYGGGREDYGYTF
TGTGCCAGTAGCTATGGCGGCGGCAGGGAGGACTATGGCTACACCTTC
>few|TRBJ1-1|TRBV5-1|TRBD1
CASSKNTGDSRGVAFF
TGCGCCAGCAGCAAAAATACAGGGGACTCTCGGGGCGTAGCTTTCTTT
>.|TRBJ1-1|TRBV30|.
CAWSPQGGWTEAFF
TGTGCCTGGAGTCCCCAGGGAGGATGGACTGAAGCTTTCTTT
>.|TRBJ2-7|TRBV4-3|TRBD2
CASSQRTGAGGPYEQYF
TGCGCCAGCAGCCAAAGAACCGGAGCGGGAGGGCCATACGAGCAGTACTTC
>.|TRBJ1-2|TRBV9|.
CASSVEGGPSDSRNWDYGYTF
TGTGCCAGCAGCGTAGAGGGGGGGCCTAGCGACAGTAGGAATTGGGACTATGGCTACACCTTC
>.|TRBJ2-7|TRBV12-3/TRBV12-4|.
CASSFSGYEQYF
TGTGCCAGCAGTTTTAGCGGCTACGAGCAGTACTTC
>.|TRBJ1-2|TRBV5-4|.
CASSLVRSSGYTF
TGTGCCAGCAGCTTGGTCAGGTCCAGTGGCTACACCTTC